What follows are 31 T cell receptor beta chains derived from one specimen sequenced in a study of shared clonotypes between healthy human individuals (dated by TCRdb to the early 2020s). The library came from the immunoSEQ multiplex PCR assay. What TCRdb holds here is the immuneACCESS table cut down to in-frame rearrangements. Part of the clones is not present; checked against another copy, under half of the missing clones reflect an unresolved V gene, and the others are unexplained. The sample table shows 2,500,000 or so clones, and more than 80% are seen once. Over 0.12% of the sample belongs to the ten largest clones. Sample: naive CD4+ T cells sorted from blood. This sample's cell subset or site label indicates: CD45RA+ positively selected. These receptors all stem from a man aged 18 to 35 in good health.

This chain connects TRBV10-3 to TRBJ1-1; tentatively, D is TRBD1 (6 bases). CDR3 size: 14 residues. Trimming took off 4 bases at V and 0 bases at J, with 9 bases between the two ends. Germline V lookup: CDR1 ENHRY, CDR2 SYGVKD. The CDR3 here is CAISGQDLNTEAFF. CDR3 bases: TGTGCCATCAGTGGACAGGACCTGAACACTGAAGCTTTCTTT.

This clone was seen only once. The J gene is TRBJ2-1, the V gene TRBV19, with 7 bases lining up with TRBD2. The CDR3 sequence is 14 residues long. Per germline, CDR1 LNHDA and CDR2 SQIVND (reference sequence). V lost 1 base, J lost 9 bases, and 6 bases stayed unmatched. CDR3 DNA: TGTGCCAGTAGTATAGTGGGCGGGAGCGGTGAGCAGTTCTTC. Its protein is CASSIVGGSGEQFF.

In regard to this clone: Other DNA sequences in this specimen translate into the identical CDR3. The chain combines TRBV5-1 with TRBJ2-3, with 11 bases lining up with TRBD2. V was clipped by 4 bases and J by 5 bases; unmatched bases: 3. The germline gives CDR1 SGHRS, CDR2 YFSETQ. This CDR3 comprises 14 residues. CDR3 coding DNA: TGCGCCAGCAGCCCCGGGACTAGCGGAGATACGCAGTATTTT. Amino acid sequence: CASSPGTSGDTQYF.

This chain links TRBV5-4 with TRBJ2-2, with 8 bases matching TRBD1. Germline V lookup: CDR1 SGHNT, CDR2 YYREEE (reference sequence). This CDR3 has 16 amino acids. With 0 bases clipped from V and 3 bases from J, the junction kept 4 bases outside the gene matches. The CDR3 DNA reads as TGTGCCAGCAGCTTGGTGCAGGGGGCATACACCGGGGAGCTGTTTTTT. It is translated as CASSLVQGAYTGELFF.

The V and J genes are TRBV19 and TRBJ2-5, with 9 nucleotides matching TRBD2. CDR3 length: 14 residues. The germline V gene has CDR1 LNHDA and CDR2 SQIVND (reference sequence). Trimming took 6 bases from V and 8 from J; bases not matched to a gene: 10. In DNA form, the CDR3 reads TGTGCCAGTAGGATGGCCGGTAGCGGGAGTACCCAGTACTTC. It translates to CASRMAGSGSTQYF. The variable domain in full, completed from reference TRBV19 and TRBJ2-5, reads DGGITQSPKYLFRKEGQNVTLSCEQNLNHDAMYWYRQDPGQGLRLIYYSQIVNDFQKGDIAEGYSVSREKKESFPLTVTSAQKNPTAFYLCASRMAGSGSTQYFGPGTRLLVL.

This chain joins TRBV5-4 and TRBJ1-3; 7 bases agree with TRBD1. V trimming: 3 bases; J trimming: 0 bases; junction bases outside the gene matches: 12. The CDR3 loop spans 18 amino acids. Per the germline V gene, CDR1 is SGHNT and CDR2 is YYREEE (reference sequence). The CDR3, as DNA: TGTGCCAGCAGCTCGGCCGGGACAGCTTTGTTCTCTGGAAACACCATATATTTT. This codes for CASSSAGTALFSGNTIYF.

This chain joins TRBV19 and TRBJ2-7; weak D call: TRBD1 (6 bases). Germline V CDR1 and CDR2: LNHDA, SQIVND (reference sequence). This CDR3 is built from 13 residues. The V gene lost 6 bases and the J gene lost 5 bases, with 14 bases spanning the gap. CDR3: CASSQGTIDEQYF. In nucleotides, the CDR3 is TGTGCCAGTAGCCAGGGGACGATTGACGAGCAGTACTTC.

The chain links TRBV7-3 to TRBJ1-6; no definite D call. Trimming pared 5 bases from V and 9 bases from J, leaving 20 bases between. Per the germline V gene, CDR1 is SGHTA and CDR2 is FQGTGA. The length of the CDR3 is 16 residues. The CDR3 here is CASSLPFRGRGSPLHF. The CDR3 DNA follows: TGTGCCAGCAGCCTCCCCTTTCGGGGTAGAGGTTCACCCCTCCACTTT.

The chain has TRBV7-8 and TRBJ1-5; 7 bases fit TRBD1. The germline gives CDR1 SGHVS, CDR2 FQNEAQ. V shed 5 bases, J shed 2 bases, and the junction held 6 bases outside the gene matches. The CDR3 consists of 15 residues. The CDR3 spells CASSMDRPGNQPQHF. The CDR3 bases are TGTGCCAGCAGCATGGACAGGCCAGGCAATCAGCCCCAGCATTTT. The whole variable domain, filled in from reference TRBV7-8 and TRBJ1-5, reads GAGVSQSPRYKVAKRGQDVALRCDPISGHVSLFWYQQALGQGPEFLTYFQNEAQLDKSGLPSDRFFAERPEGSVSTLKIQRTQQEDSAVYLCASSMDRPGNQPQHFGDGTRLSIL.

The genes are TRBV21-1 and TRBJ1-1; TRBD1 is the table's D call and was not checked against the DNA. TRBV21-1 is a known pseudogene. The CDR3 runs to 18 residues. The chain's CDR3 is CASSVRDRGIFMNTEAFF. CDR3 nucleotide sequence: TGTGCCAGCAGCGTACGGGACAGGGGGATTTTCATGAACACTGAAGCTTTCTTT.

In the case of this clone: This sample includes further DNA sequences coding for the same CDR3. CDR3 DNA sequence: TGCGCCAGCAGCGCGGGACTAGCGGGGGGGCAGGAGACCCAGTACTTC. It yields the protein CASSAGLAGGQETQYF. This chain uses TRBV5-1 with TRBJ2-5, with 16 positions matching TRBD2. Looked up from germline, CDR1 is SGHRS and CDR2 is YFSETQ. The CDR3 length is 16 residues. J gave up 5 bases and V 4 bases, and 5 bases lay outside the gene matches.

This chain uses TRBV18 with TRBJ2-3; no firm D call. This CDR3 contains 15 residues. From germline, CDR1 is KGHSH and CDR2 LQKENI. The V gene lost 4 bases and the J gene lost 0 bases, with 11 bases spanning the gap. CDR3 sequence: CASSQSVPSTDTQYF. The CDR3 nucleotides read TGTGCCAGCTCACAGTCGGTTCCTAGCACAGATACGCAGTATTTT. The full variable domain, rest sourced from reference TRBV18 and TRBJ2-3, is NAGVMQNPRHLVRRRGQEARLRCSPMKGHSHVYWYRQLPEEGLKFMVYLQKENIIDESGMPKERFSAEFPKEGPSILRIQQVVRGDSAAYFCASSQSVPSTDTQYFGPGTRLTVL.

The chain is built from TRBV30 and TRBJ2-1; 7 positions match TRBD1. The CDR3 totals 13 residues. Germline assignment: CDR1 GTSNPN and CDR2 SVGIG (reference sequence). The V segment lost 3 bases and the J segment 6 bases; nucleotides outside the gene matches: 5. CDR3 region: CAWSGDSTNEQFF. As DNA, the CDR3 is TGTGCCTGGAGCGGGGACAGCACCAATGAGCAGTTCTTC.

This sequence joins TRBV4-3 and TRBJ2-1; 8 bases are a match to TRBD2. V lost 3 bases and J lost 3; bases outside the gene matches: 16. The CDR3 length is 19 residues. Germline V gives CDR1 LGHNA, CDR2 YSLEER. The CDR3 protein is CASSQVTQKSGRDYNEQFF. In DNA form, the CDR3 reads TGCGCCAGCAGCCAGGTAACTCAAAAAAGCGGGAGAGACTACAATGAGCAGTTCTTC.

This rearrangement joins TRBV28 to TRBJ2-7, with TRBD2 matching over 7 bases. CDR1 MDHEN and CDR2 SYDVKM come from the germline V gene. The CDR3 totals 16 residues. V dropped 2 bases and J dropped 7; count of bases not matched to a gene: 14. The CDR3 nucleotides are TGTGCCAGCAGTTTAATCCCCCGGGGGGTCACGGGAGAGCAGTACTTC. Its translation is CASSLIPRGVTGEQYF.

This sequence joins TRBV11-3 and TRBJ2-7; D gene uncertain. Germline CDR1 is SGHNT and CDR2 is YENEEA. V lost 5 bases and J 6 bases, leaving 14 bases between the germline ends. The CDR3 length is 13 residues. The CDR3 reads CASSASRFGEQYF. CDR3 sequence (DNA): TGTGCCAGCAGCGCGAGCAGGTTCGGCGAGCAGTACTTC.

The chain couples TRBV18 to TRBJ1-1; no firm D call. V lost 2 bases and J lost 7, with 14 bases in between. Germline V gene lookup returns CDR1 KGHSH and CDR2 LQKENI. The CDR3 has 14 residues. This CDR3 reads CASSPGIHPVEAFF. Here the CDR3 DNA reads TGTGCCAGCTCACCAGGTATTCATCCAGTTGAAGCTTTCTTT.

V usage is TRBV11-2 and J usage is TRBJ1-1, with 9 bases matching TRBD1. Germline V gene lookup returns CDR1 SGHAT and CDR2 FQNNGV. This CDR3 spans 14 amino acids. V dropped 2 bases and J dropped 9; count of bases not matched to a gene: 7. The CDR3 is CASSLLGGQGKAFF. CDR3 bases: TGTGCCAGCAGCTTATTAGGGGGACAGGGTAAAGCTTTCTTT.

The CDR3 DNA reads as TGTGCCATCAGTGAGTCAGTTCTGATTACAGGGCTGGATGAAAAACTGTTTTTT. Amino acids: CAISESVLITGLDEKLFF. The chain recombines TRBV10-3 with TRBJ1-4; a possible D gene is TRBD1 (6 bases). V lost 0 bases and J lost 6, with 20 bases in between. This CDR3 has 18 amino acids. Germline V gene sequence: CDR1 ENHRY, CDR2 SYGVKD.

In DNA, the CDR3 is TGTGCCAGCAAAGGAGAGAACACTGAAGCTTTCTTT. Residues: CASKGENTEAFF. V usage is TRBV6-1 and J usage is TRBJ1-1, with D uncertain. CDR3 length: 12 amino acids. With 7 bases removed from V and 1 base from J, the gap between germline ends came to 7 bases. The germline V gene has CDR1 MNHNS and CDR2 SASEGT.

The chain couples TRBV7-3 to TRBJ1-1, with 8 positions matching TRBD1. Germline CDR1 reads SGHTA; CDR2 reads FQGTGA. The CDR3 loop spans 16 amino acids. The J segment lost 4 bases and the V segment lost 5 bases, leaving 12 bases of the junction unmatched. CDR3 DNA sequence: TGTGCCAGCAGCCGTACCCCCGACAGGGGAGTCACTGAAGCTTTCTTT. Its protein product is CASSRTPDRGVTEAFF.

The rearrangement joins TRBV5-4 to TRBJ2-5; the match to TRBD1 covers 8 bases. The ends lost 4 bases at V and 6 bases at J; junction bases unmatched: 5. The CDR3 length is 13 residues. Germline CDR1 and CDR2: SGHNT and YYREEE (reference sequence). CDR3 sequence: CASSNDRGQTQYF. For the CDR3, the DNA is TGTGCCAGCAGCAACGACAGGGGTCAGACCCAGTACTTC. Using reference TRBV5-4 and TRBJ2-5 for the parts outside the CDR3, the full variable domain is ETGVTQSPTHLIKTRGQQVTLRCSSQSGHNTVSWYQQALGQGPQFIFQYYREEENGRGNFPPRFSGLQFPNYSSELNVNALELDDSALYLCASSNDRGQTQYFGPGTRLLVL.

The CDR3 here is CASSQTGTSPNTIYF. The DNA for the CDR3 is TGTGCCAGCTCACAAACCGGGACATCTCCGAACACCATATATTTT. The chain employs TRBV18 and TRBJ1-3; TRBD1 is a possible D gene (6 bases). Per the germline V gene, CDR1 is KGHSH and CDR2 is LQKENI. With 4 bases removed from V and 7 bases from J, the gap between germline ends came to 17 bases. The CDR3 is 15 residues long.

The chain recombines TRBV19 with TRBJ2-2; a weak D match, TRBD2 (5 bases). The V end lost 3 bases, the J end lost 7 bases, and 12 bases lay between the germline ends. Germline CDR1 reads LNHDA; CDR2 reads SQIVND (reference sequence). The CDR3 spans 14 residues. The CDR3 bases are TGTGCCAGTAGTATGGGCCGGGGAATCGGGGAGCTGTTTTTT. Protein sequence: CASSMGRGIGELFF.

Details on this clone: Being one base from a much bigger clone, this may be a read error. The rearrangement links TRBV25-1 to TRBJ2-7; no definite D call. V was pared by 5 bases and J by 0 bases, with 2 bases between. The germline CDR1 and CDR2 sequences are MGHDK and SYGVNS. The CDR3 extends over 11 amino acids. The CDR3 coding sequence is TGTGCCAGCAGTCCCTCCTACGAGCAGTACTTC. Protein product: CASSPSYEQYF.

As for this clone: Other DNA sequences in this sample translate to the same CDR3. V usage is TRBV7-9 and J usage is TRBJ1-1; D remains ambiguous. V was pared by 2 bases and J by 0 bases, with 4 bases between. The CDR3 is 13 amino acids. Per germline, CDR1 SEHNR and CDR2 FQNEAQ (reference sequence). The CDR3 spells CASSLSLNTEAFF. The DNA for the CDR3 is TGTGCCAGCAGCTTATCCTTGAACACTGAAGCTTTCTTT.

This sequence joins TRBV9 and TRBJ2-7; the match to TRBD1 covers 7 bases. Losses at the gene ends were 4 bases for V and 3 bases for J; bases not matched to a gene: 7. CDR1 is SGDLS, CDR2 YYNGEE, per germline. The CDR3 totals 14 residues. The CDR3 loop is CASSFSGQNYEQYF. The CDR3 DNA follows: TGTGCCAGCAGCTTTTCGGGACAGAACTACGAGCAGTACTTC.

V gene TRBV5-4 combines with J gene TRBJ1-1; D uncertain. CDR1 SGHNT and CDR2 YYREEE come from the germline V gene (reference sequence). The germline V and J ends were trimmed by 4 bases and 4 bases, with 11 bases remaining between them. This CDR3 has 13 amino acids. The CDR3 protein is CASSPITSTEAFF. In nucleotides, the CDR3 is TGTGCCAGCAGCCCGATCACAAGCACTGAAGCTTTCTTT.

The chain links TRBV13 to TRBJ1-6; 11 nucleotides line up with TRBD1. Germline lookup yields CDR1 PRHDT and CDR2 FYEKMQ (reference sequence). The V and J ends lost 3 bases and 8 bases, in that order; junction bases with no gene match: 0. The CDR3 has 14 residues. The CDR3 region is CASSLGQGDSPLHF. Written as DNA, the CDR3 is TGTGCCAGCAGCTTGGGACAGGGGGATTCACCCCTCCACTTT.

The chain recombines TRBV2 with TRBJ2-5, with TRBD2 matching 7 bases. V lost 6 bases, J lost 5 bases, and 6 bases stayed unmatched. The CDR3 runs 13 residues. Germline V gene lookup returns CDR1 SNHLY and CDR2 FYNNEI. CDR3 loop: CASSGGLRETQYF. The DNA of the CDR3 is TGTGCCAGCAGCGGGGGGTTAAGGGAGACCCAGTACTTC.

The chain couples TRBV28 to TRBJ2-3; the match to TRBD2 covers 8 bases. With V trimmed by 11 bases and J by 3 bases, 10 bases remained unmatched. This CDR3 has 14 amino acids. The germline V gene has CDR1 MDHEN and CDR2 SYDVKM. In DNA, the CDR3 is TGTGCCCGACCGGGACTAGTCGGAACAGATACGCAGTATTTT. Translating gives CARPGLVGTDTQYF.